This T cell receptor (beta chain) was found in a study of OX40 agonist ivuxolimab in advanced cancers. About the study as a whole: Ivuxolimab was an agonistic, fully human IgG2 monoclonal antibody directed against OX40 (CD134), a costimulatory receptor. Intravenous ivuxolimab was administered to patients every 2 weeks at six dose levels: 0.01, 0.1, 0.3, 1.5, 3 and 10 mg/kg. Of the approximately 53 patients in dose escalation, about 19 had hepatocellular carcinoma, around 15 had melanoma, 9 had renal cell carcinoma and 9 had head and neck cancer. In the dose-escalation cohort, around 80% of patients were male, and the mean age was 60 years with a range of roughly 23 to 90. Prior anti-PD-1, anti-PD-L1 or anti-CTLA-4 therapy was permitted, and approximately 41% of dose-escalation patients had received checkpoint inhibitors. Partial responses were achieved by three dose-escalation patients, of whom one had hepatocellular carcinoma and two had cutaneous melanoma. Peripheral TCRbeta sequencing was intended to test whether TCR sequence diversity was altered and clonal T-cell expansion was caused by ivuxolimab. The paper reports the monotherapy dose-escalation portion (N of about 50 patients) of the phase I ivuxolimab trial. What the research found in general, with its limitations: In the 0.1-3.0 mg/kg groups, partial responders had among the lowest normalized peripheral clonal expansion, particularly in CD8+ T cells. The antigen specificity of the peripheral T cells that underwent clonal expansion was not determined. Clonal expansion of both CD4+ and CD8+ blood T cells was observed from baseline to week 6 at doses 0.1 to 3.0 mg/kg. Low levels of normalized T-cell clonal expansion were also seen in some patients who did not respond. On average, CD8+ T cells showed more expanded clones than CD4+ T cells after ivuxolimab.

V is shortened by 4 bases, J by 4 bases, and the region joining them spans 12 bases. Spanning cysteine to phenylalanine, the CDR3 consists of 13 amino acids. The read is trimmed to its CDR3 DNA, 39 bases read in frame from base 1. As encoded in the germline V gene, CDR1 is SGDLS while CDR2 is YYNGEE. As to this clone: This clone's antigen is unknown. Base qualities are not provided; no much larger clone lies one nucleotide away.

To sequence the TCRbeta CDR3 region, genomic DNA was isolated from the sorted cells. TCRbeta CDR3 regions were sequenced using the immunoSEQ Assay. Here the immuneACCESS table is served through TCRdb, limited to in-frame sequences with V and J called. Missing clones are a known gap in these copies; in checked studies unresolved V genes cover under half, and the rest lacks a known reason. The sample yields fewer than 70,000 clones; 75% to 85% were counted once. The top ten clones comprise under 2% of the sample. The trial excluded patients who had a history of autoimmune disease or who were on systemic immunosuppression. Peripheral blood for TCR sequencing was drawn from every dose cohort at baseline, at cycle 4 day 1 and at cycle 7 day 1. Samples came from an open-label, multicenter, first-in-human phase I dose-escalation trial of ivuxolimab. Adults with locally advanced or metastatic head and neck squamous cell, hepatocellular, melanoma or renal cell carcinoma were enrolled in the trial. CD4+ and CD8+ T cells were sorted separately from peripheral blood before TCR sequencing.

The sequence came from an adult with an advanced solid tumor such as melanoma, head and neck, liver or kidney cancer. Recombination connected TRBV9 to TRBJ2-7; 7 matching bases give a weak D call of TRBD1. The sample consisted of CD4+ or CD8+ T cells sorted from blood, taken in a trial of the OX40 agonist ivuxolimab. DNA sequence: TGTGCCAGCAGCTACCAGGGGGGTTACGAGCAGTACTTC. It is translated as CASSYQGGYEQYF.